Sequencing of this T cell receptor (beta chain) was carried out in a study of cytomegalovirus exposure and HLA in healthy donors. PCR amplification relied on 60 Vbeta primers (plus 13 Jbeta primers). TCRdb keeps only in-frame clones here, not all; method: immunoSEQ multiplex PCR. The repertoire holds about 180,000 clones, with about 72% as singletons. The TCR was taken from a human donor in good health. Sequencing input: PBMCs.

The CDR3 is CASSPWTGGEQYF. In DNA form, the CDR3 reads TGTGCCAGTAGTCCGTGGACAGGGGGTGAGCAGTACTTC. The chain recombines TRBV19 with TRBJ2-7; 10 nucleotides match TRBD1. Trimming took 5 bases from V and 7 from J; bases not matched to a gene: 5. This CDR3 has 13 residues. The germline gives CDR1 LNHDA, CDR2 SQIVND (reference sequence).